The source of this T cell receptor beta chain is a study of OX40 agonist ivuxolimab in advanced cancers. This table comes from immunoSEQ multiplex PCR, and its TCRdb copy is limited to in-frame clones, with some not included. The sample contains tens of thousands of clones, around 94% of which appear only once. With respect to this clone: Its target is not known.

Study-wide results and limits: CD8+ T cells averaged more expanded clones than CD4+.

CDR3 length equals 15 residues. CDR1 and CDR2 (germline): MDHEN, SYDVKM. J gave up 1 base and V 7 bases, and 7 bases lay outside the gene matches. The chain couples TRBV28 to TRBJ2-7; 10 nucleotides line up with TRBD2. This clonotype was obtained from an adult with an advanced solid tumor such as melanoma, head and neck, liver or kidney cancer. The material was CD4+ or CD8+ T cells sorted from blood, obtained in a trial of the OX40 agonist ivuxolimab. CDR3 sequence reads: CASNELAGTSYEQYF. The CDR3 bases are TGTGCCAGCAACGAACTAGCGGGAACTTCCTACGAGCAGTACTTC.